The 9 T cell receptor beta chains listed next were all sequenced from one sample in a study of breast tumors, draining lymph nodes, adjacent tissues. TCRdb re-called the multiplex PCR reads with MiXCR, one entry per CDR3 protein. The sample holds 290,000 or so distinct CDR3 sequences, roughly 30% seen once. The lymph nodes were axillary draining lymph nodes from breast cancer patients. Sequences were obtained from axillary lymph node tissue. All receptors derive from a female donor with breast cancer. Some clones in this sample may be carry-over from other donors' samples.

Notes on this clonotype: Since a much larger clone is just one base distant, this may be a read error. The rearrangement joins TRBV20-1 to TRBJ1-5; D not certain. The CDR3 length is 14 residues. Germline loops: CDR1 DFQATT, CDR2 SNEGSKA (reference sequence). DNA for the CDR3: TGCGGTGCTAGTAAGATCGGTTCCTATCAGCCCCAGCATTTT. Translating gives CGASKIGSYQPQHF.

The sample holds many counts of this clonotype. This rearrangement joins TRBV12-3 or TRBV12-4 to TRBJ1-4; TRBD1 might be the D (6 bases). The germline V and J ends were trimmed by 6 bases and 5 bases, with 13 bases remaining between them. The CDR3 extends over 14 amino acids. CDR3: CASRGGHMNEKLFF. The DNA for the CDR3 is TGTGCCAGCAGGGGGGGCCATATGAATGAAAAACTGTTTTTT.

This clonotype showed up many times. The chain has TRBV7-9 and TRBJ2-7; 16 bases are shared with TRBD2. This CDR3 is 18 amino acids long. V lost 5 bases and J lost 6; bases outside the gene matches: 13. Per germline, CDR1 SEHNR and CDR2 FQNEAQ (reference sequence). CDR3 protein: CASSPGTSGRAVGSEQYF. In DNA, the CDR3 is TGTGCCAGCAGCCCCGGGACTAGCGGGAGGGCCGTCGGGAGCGAGCAGTACTTC.

This clonotype was observed a handful of times. The chain is built from TRBV12-3 or TRBV12-4 and TRBJ1-1; 8 bases are a match to TRBD1. CDR3 size: 13 residues. The ends lost 3 bases at V and 5 bases at J; junction bases unmatched: 2. CDR3 sequence reads: CASSFDRGTEAFF. The CDR3 bases are TGTGCCAGCAGTTTCGACAGGGGAACTGAAGCTTTCTTT.

Comments on this clonotype: A read error may explain this, as a much larger clone is one base away. The rearrangement uses TRBV15 and TRBJ2-4; TRBD2 is a possible D gene (5 bases). The CDR3 is 13 amino acids. CDR1 and CDR2 from the germline V gene are LNHNV and YYDKDF (reference sequence). The CDR3, as DNA: TGTGGCACCAGCAGGTCCATCGGGGACATTCAGTACTTC. Translating gives CGTSRSIGDIQYF.

The chain has TRBV20-1 and TRBJ2-5; 12 bases map to TRBD2. Germline V gene sequence: CDR1 DFQATT, CDR2 SNEGSKA (reference sequence). V dropped 3 bases and J dropped 4; count of bases not matched to a gene: 6. The CDR3 is made up of 15 amino acids. The CDR3 is CSARVLAGGAETQYF. The DNA for the CDR3 is TGCAGTGCTAGGGTACTAGCGGGAGGTGCAGAGACCCAGTACTTC.

To note about this clonotype: A read error may explain this, as a much larger clone is one base away. The chain is built from TRBV20-1 and TRBJ2-1; no reliable D call. V lost 1 base and J 0 bases, leaving 16 bases between the germline ends. The CDR3 runs 17 residues. In germline, CDR1 is DFQATT, CDR2 SNEGSKA (reference sequence). The CDR3: CSARGLAETRSYNEQFF. The CDR3 DNA reads TGCAGTGCTAGAGGTCTGGCGGAGACCCGCTCCTACAATGAGCAGTTCTTC.

A word on this clonotype: Germline and junction disagree at one end, which may indicate a read error. The CDR3 nucleotides read TGTGCCAGCAGTCACTCGAAACGGGGGCTTGAAAAACTGTTTTTT. Translating it yields CASSHSKRGLEKLFF. This sequence joins TRBV6-2 or TRBV6-3 and TRBJ1-4, with D possibly TRBD1 on 6 matching bases. Germline assignment: CDR1 MNHEY and CDR2 SVGEGT. The CDR3 is 15 residues long.

This clonotype was counted at least ten times. V gene TRBV4-2 combines with J gene TRBJ1-4; D may be TRBD1 (5 bases). The ends were cut back, 3 bases at V and 1 base at J, with 12 bases in the middle. CDR3 length: 16 residues. Germline-derived CDR1 and CDR2 are LGHNA and YNFKEQ. CDR3 loop: CASSQRMDITNEKLFF. In nucleotides, the CDR3 is TGTGCCAGCAGCCAGAGGATGGACATAACTAATGAAAAACTGTTTTTT.